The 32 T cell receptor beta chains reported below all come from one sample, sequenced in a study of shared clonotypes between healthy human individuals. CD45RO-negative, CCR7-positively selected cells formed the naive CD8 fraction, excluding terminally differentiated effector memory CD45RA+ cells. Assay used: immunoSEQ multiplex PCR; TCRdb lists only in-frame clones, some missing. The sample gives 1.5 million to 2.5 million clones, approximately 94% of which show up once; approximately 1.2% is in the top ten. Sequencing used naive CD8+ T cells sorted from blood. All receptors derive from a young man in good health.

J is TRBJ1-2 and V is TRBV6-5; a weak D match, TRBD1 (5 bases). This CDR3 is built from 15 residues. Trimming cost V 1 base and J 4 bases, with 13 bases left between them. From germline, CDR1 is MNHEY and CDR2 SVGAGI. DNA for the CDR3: TGTGCCAGCAGTTACTTTGGGGGAGTTGGCTATGGCTACACCTTC. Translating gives CASSYFGGVGYGYTF.

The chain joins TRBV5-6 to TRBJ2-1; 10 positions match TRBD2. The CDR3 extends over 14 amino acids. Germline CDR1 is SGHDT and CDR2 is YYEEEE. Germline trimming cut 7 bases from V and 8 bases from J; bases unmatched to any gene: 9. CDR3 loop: CASGASSGSHEQFF. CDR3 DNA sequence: TGTGCCAGCGGCGCATCTAGCGGGAGCCATGAGCAGTTCTTC. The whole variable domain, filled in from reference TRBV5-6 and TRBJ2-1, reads DAGVTQSPTHLIKTRGQQVTLRCSPKSGHDTVSWYQQALGQGPQFIFQYYEEEERQRGNFPDRFSGHQFPNYSSELNVNALLLGDSALYLCASGASSGSHEQFFGPGTRLTVL.

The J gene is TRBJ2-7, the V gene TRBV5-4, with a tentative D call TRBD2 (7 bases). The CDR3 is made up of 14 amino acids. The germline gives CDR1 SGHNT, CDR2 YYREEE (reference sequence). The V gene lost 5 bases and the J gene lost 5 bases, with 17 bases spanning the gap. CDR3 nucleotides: TGTGCCAGCAGTTTCGGGGGGCATCCTAACGAGCAGTACTTC. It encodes CASSFGGHPNEQYF.

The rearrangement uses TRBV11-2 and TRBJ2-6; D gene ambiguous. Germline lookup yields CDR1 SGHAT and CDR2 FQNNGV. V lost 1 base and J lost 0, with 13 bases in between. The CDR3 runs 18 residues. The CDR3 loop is CASSLGQLMPSGANVLTF. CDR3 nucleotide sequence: TGTGCCAGCAGCTTAGGGCAGCTAATGCCCTCTGGGGCCAACGTCCTGACTTTC.

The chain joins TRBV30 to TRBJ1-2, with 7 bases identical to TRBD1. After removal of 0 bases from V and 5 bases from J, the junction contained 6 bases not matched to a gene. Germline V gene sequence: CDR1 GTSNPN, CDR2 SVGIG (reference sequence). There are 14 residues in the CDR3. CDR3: CAWSVLRGDYGYTF. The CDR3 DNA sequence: TGTGCCTGGAGTGTACTCAGGGGGGATTATGGCTACACCTTC.

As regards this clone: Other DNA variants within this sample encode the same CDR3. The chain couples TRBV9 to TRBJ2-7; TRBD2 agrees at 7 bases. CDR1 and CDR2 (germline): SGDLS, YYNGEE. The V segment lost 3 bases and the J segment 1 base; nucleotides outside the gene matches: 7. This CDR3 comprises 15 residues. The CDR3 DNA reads TGTGCCAGCAGCGAGGGTCTAGCGGAGTCCTACGAGCAGTACTTC. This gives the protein CASSEGLAESYEQYF.

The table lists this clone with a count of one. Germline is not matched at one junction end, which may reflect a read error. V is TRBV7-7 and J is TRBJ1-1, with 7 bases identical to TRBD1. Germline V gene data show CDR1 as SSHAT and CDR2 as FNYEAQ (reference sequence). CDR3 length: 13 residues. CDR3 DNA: TGTGCTAGCAGCTTAGGGACAGACACTGAAGCTTTCTTT. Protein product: CASSLGTDTEAFF. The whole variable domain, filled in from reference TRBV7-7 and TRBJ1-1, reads GAGVSQSPRYKVTKRGQDVTLRCDPISSHATLYWYQQALGQGPEFLTYFNYEAQPDKSGLPSDRFSAERPEGSISTLTIQRTEQRDSAMYRCASSLGTDTEAFFGQGTRLTVV.

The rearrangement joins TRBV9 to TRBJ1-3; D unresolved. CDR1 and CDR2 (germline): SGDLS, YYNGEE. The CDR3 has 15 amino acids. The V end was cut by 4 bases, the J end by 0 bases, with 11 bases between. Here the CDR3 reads CASSTDESSGNTIYF. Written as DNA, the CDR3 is TGTGCCAGCAGCACGGACGAATCCTCTGGAAACACCATATATTTT.

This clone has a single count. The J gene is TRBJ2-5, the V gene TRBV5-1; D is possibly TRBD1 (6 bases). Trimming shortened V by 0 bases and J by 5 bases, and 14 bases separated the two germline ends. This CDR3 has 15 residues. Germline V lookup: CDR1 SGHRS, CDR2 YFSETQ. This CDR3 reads CASSLEWGLGETQYF. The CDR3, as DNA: TGCGCCAGCAGCTTGGAGTGGGGGCTTGGGGAGACCCAGTACTTC.

The CDR3 loop reads CATAVVGTGTGELFF. CDR3 coding DNA: TGTGCCACGGCAGTAGTAGGGACGGGCACCGGGGAGCTGTTTTTT. This chain uses TRBV15 with TRBJ2-2; possibly TRBD1 or TRBD2 for D (5 bases each). V lost 9 bases to trimming and J lost 4 bases, with 18 bases between them. CDR1 and CDR2 (germline): LNHNV, YYDKDF (reference sequence). This CDR3 is 15 amino acids long.

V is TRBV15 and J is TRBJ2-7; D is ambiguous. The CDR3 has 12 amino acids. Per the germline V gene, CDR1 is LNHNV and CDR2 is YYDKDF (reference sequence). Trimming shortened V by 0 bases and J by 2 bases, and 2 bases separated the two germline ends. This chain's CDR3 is CATSREPYEQYF. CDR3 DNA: TGTGCCACCAGCAGAGAGCCCTACGAGCAGTACTTC.

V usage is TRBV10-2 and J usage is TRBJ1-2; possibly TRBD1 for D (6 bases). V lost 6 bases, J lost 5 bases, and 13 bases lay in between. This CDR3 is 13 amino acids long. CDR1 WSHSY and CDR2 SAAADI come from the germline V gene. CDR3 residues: CASRDGQLYGYTF. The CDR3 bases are TGCGCCAGCAGAGACGGACAGCTTTATGGCTACACCTTC.

The CDR3 coding sequence is TGCGCCAGCAGCTCGCAGACACCCTTAGACTACAATGAGCAGTTCTTC. Its translation: CASSSQTPLDYNEQFF. The chain carries TRBV5-1 and TRBJ2-1; D is uncertain. Germline CDR1 and CDR2: SGHRS and YFSETQ. The CDR3 sequence is 16 residues long. Trimming stripped 3 bases from V and 3 bases from J, with 16 bases between.

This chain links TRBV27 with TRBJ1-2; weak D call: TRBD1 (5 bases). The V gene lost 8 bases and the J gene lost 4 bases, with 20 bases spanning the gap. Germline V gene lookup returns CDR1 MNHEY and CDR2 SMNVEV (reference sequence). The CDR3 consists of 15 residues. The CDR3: CASLSTTGTRYGYTF. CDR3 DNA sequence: TGTGCCAGCCTTAGCACCACCGGGACCCGCTATGGCTACACCTTC.

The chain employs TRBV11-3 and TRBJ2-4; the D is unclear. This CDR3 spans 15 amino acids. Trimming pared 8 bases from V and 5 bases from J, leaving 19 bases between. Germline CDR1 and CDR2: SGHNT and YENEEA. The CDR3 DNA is TGTGCCAGCTTCTTGGGCCCCGGCGGACAAAACATTCAGTACTTC. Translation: CASFLGPGGQNIQYF. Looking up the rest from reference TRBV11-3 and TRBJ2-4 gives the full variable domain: EAGVVQSPRYKIIEKKQPVAFWCNPISGHNTLYWYLQNLGQGPELLIRYENEEAVDDSQLPKDRFSAERLKGVDSTLKIQPAELGDSAVYLCASFLGPGGQNIQYFGAGTRLSVL.

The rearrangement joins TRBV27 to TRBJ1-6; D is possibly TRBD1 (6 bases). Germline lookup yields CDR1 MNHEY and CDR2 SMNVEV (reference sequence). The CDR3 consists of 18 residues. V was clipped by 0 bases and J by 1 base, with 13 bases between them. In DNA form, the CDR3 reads TGTGCCAGCAGTTTATCTGCAGGGGCGGAATCCTATAATTCACCCCTCCACTTT. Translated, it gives CASSLSAGAESYNSPLHF.

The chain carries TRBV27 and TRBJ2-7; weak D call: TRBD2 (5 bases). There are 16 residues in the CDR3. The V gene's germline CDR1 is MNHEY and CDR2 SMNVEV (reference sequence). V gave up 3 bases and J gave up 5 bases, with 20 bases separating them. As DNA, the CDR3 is TGTGCCAGCAGTTTCGGGCTGCTTCTCGGGATTGACGAGCAGTACTTC. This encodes CASSFGLLLGIDEQYF.

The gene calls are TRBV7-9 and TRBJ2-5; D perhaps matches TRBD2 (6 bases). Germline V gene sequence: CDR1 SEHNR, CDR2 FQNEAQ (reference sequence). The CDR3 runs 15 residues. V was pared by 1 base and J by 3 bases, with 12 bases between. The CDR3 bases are TGTGCCAGCAGCTTAGGGTGGGGAGGCAAAGAGACCCAGTACTTC. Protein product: CASSLGWGGKETQYF.

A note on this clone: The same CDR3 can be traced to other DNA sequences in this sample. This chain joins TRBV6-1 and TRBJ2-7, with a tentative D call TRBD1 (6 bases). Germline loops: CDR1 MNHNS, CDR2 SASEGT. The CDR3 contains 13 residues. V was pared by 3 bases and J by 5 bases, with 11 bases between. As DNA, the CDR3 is TGTGCCAGCAGTGAGAACAGGGCCCACGAGCAGTACTTC. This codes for CASSENRAHEQYF.

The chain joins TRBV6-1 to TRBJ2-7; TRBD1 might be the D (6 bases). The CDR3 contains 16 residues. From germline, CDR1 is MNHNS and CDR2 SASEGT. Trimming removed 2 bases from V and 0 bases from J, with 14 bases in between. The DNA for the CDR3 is TGTGCCAGCAGTGAAAGCAGGGGCACGAGCTCCTACGAGCAGTACTTC. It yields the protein CASSESRGTSSYEQYF.

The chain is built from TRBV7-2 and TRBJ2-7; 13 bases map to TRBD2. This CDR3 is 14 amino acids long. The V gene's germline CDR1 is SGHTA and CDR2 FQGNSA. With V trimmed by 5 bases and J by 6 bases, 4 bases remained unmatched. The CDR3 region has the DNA TGTGCCAGCAGCCCACTAGCGGGAGGGGGCGAGCAGTACTTC. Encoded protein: CASSPLAGGGEQYF.

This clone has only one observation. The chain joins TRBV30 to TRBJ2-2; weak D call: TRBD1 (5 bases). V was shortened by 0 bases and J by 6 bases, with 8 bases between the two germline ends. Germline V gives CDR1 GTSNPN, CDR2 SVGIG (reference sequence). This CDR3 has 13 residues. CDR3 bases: TGTGCCTGGAGTGTAGGGGTCTCCGGGGAGCTGTTTTTT. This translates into CAWSVGVSGELFF. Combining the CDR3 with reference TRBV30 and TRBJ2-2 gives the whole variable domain SQTIHQWPATLVQPVGSPLSLECTVEGTSNPNLYWYRQAAGRGLQLLFYSVGIGQISSEVPQNLSASRPQDRQFILSSKKLLLSDSGFYLCAWSVGVSGELFFGEGSRLTVL.

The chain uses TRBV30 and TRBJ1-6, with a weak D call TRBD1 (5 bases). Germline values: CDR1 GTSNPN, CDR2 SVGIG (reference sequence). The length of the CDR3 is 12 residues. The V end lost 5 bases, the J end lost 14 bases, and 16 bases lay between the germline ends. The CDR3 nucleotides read TGTGCCTGGGGGACTGAGACGGGATCCCTCCACTTT. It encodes CAWGTETGSLHF.

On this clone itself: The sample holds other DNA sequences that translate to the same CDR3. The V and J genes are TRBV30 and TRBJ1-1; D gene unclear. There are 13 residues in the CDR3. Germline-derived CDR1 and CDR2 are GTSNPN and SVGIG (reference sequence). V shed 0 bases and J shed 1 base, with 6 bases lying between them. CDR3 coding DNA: TGTGCCTGGAGTGTAGGCCAGAACACTGAAGCTTTCTTT. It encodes CAWSVGQNTEAFF. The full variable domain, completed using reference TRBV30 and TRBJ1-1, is SQTIHQWPATLVQPVGSPLSLECTVEGTSNPNLYWYRQAAGRGLQLLFYSVGIGQISSEVPQNLSASRPQDRQFILSSKKLLLSDSGFYLCAWSVGQNTEAFFGQGTRLTVV.

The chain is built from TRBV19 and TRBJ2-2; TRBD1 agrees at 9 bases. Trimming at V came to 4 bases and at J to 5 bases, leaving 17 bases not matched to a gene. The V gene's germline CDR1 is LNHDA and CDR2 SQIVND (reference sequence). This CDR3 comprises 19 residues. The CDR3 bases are TGTGCCAGTAGTAGGGACAGGGAATTGCTTGGCCGGGGGACCGGGGAGCTGTTTTTT. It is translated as CASSRDRELLGRGTGELFF.

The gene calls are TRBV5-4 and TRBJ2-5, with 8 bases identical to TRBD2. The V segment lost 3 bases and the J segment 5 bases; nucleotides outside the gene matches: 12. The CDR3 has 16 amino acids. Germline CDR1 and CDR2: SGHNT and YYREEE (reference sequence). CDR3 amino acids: CASSSETGGPWETQYF. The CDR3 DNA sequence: TGTGCCAGCAGCTCGGAAACGGGGGGGCCTTGGGAGACCCAGTACTTC.

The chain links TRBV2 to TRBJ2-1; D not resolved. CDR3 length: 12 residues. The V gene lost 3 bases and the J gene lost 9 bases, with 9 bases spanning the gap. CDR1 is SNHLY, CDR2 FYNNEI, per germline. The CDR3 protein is CASSDGAFEQFF. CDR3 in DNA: TGTGCCAGCAGTGATGGCGCGTTTGAGCAGTTCTTC.

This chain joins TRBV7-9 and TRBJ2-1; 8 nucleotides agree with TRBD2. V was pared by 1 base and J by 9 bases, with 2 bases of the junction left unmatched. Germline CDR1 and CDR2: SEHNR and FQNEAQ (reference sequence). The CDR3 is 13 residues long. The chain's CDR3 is CASSLGTSTEQFF. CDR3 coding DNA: TGTGCCAGCAGCTTAGGGACTAGCACTGAGCAGTTCTTC.

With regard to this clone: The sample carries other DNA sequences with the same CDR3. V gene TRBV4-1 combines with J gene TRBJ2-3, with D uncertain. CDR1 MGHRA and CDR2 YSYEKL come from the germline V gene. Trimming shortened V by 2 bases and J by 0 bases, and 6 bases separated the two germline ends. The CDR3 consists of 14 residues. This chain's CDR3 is CASSQTGSTDTQYF. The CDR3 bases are TGCGCCAGCAGCCAAACCGGTAGCACAGATACGCAGTATTTT.

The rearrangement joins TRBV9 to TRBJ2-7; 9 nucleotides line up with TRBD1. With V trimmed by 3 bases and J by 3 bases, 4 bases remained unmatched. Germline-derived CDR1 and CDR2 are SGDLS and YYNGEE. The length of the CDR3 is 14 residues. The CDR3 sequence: CASSEGQGDYEQYF. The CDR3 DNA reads TGTGCCAGCAGCGAGGGACAGGGAGACTACGAGCAGTACTTC.

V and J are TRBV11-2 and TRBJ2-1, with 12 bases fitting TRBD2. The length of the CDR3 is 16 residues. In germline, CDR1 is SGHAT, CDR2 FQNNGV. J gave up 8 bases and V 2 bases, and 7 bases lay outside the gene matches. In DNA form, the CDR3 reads TGTGCCAGCAGCTTAACTAGCGGGGGGATTTCGGATGAGCAGTTCTTC. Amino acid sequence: CASSLTSGGISDEQFF.

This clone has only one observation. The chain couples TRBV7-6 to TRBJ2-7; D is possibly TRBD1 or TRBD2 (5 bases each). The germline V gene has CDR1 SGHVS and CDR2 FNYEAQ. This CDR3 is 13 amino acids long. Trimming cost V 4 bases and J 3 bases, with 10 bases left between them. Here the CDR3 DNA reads TGTGCCAGCAGCTCGGGACGGCACTACGAGCAGTACTTC. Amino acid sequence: CASSSGRHYEQYF.